These T cell receptor beta chains were read from a single sample in a study of blood T cells in healthy people across ages. TCRdb re-derived calls from the 5' RACE reads in MiXCR, one entry per CDR3 protein. The table records 1.5 million to 2 million distinct CDR3 sequences, roughly 27% of them present only once. The specimen was blood. Receptors originate from a woman younger than 45 in good health. CDR3s include the opening cysteine and the closing phenylalanine or tryptophan. Fields, in order: J gene, V gene, CDR3 protein.

j_gene: TRBJ2-7; v_gene: TRBV3-1; CDR3aa: CASSQEKGTEQYF
j_gene: TRBJ1-5; v_gene: TRBV4-2; CDR3aa: CASSQDYGGAQPQHF
j_gene: TRBJ1-6; v_gene: TRBV20-1; CDR3aa: CSARDTGTDNSPLHF
j_gene: TRBJ1-4; v_gene: TRBV5-1; CDR3aa: CTSSTGLTGEKLFF
j_gene: TRBJ1-1; v_gene: TRBV7-2; CDR3aa: CASSGTERIAFF
j_gene: TRBJ1-4; v_gene: TRBV5-6; CDR3aa: CASSLDSTGGDEKLFF
j_gene: TRBJ2-1; v_gene: TRBV11-2; CDR3aa: CTSSAPGTGLRNEQFF
j_gene: TRBJ1-6; v_gene: TRBV5-1; CDR3aa: CASSLASYNSPLHF
j_gene: TRBJ2-7; v_gene: TRBV2; CDR3aa: CASSAGEVYEQYF
j_gene: TRBJ1-5; v_gene: TRBV6-1; CDR3aa: CASSVFQGSNQPQHF
j_gene: TRBJ2-5; v_gene: TRBV5-1; CDR3aa: CASSFGTSGTPTTGTQYF
j_gene: TRBJ2-5; v_gene: TRBV6-6; CDR3aa: CASSFRAGGSETQYF
j_gene: TRBJ2-1; v_gene: TRBV7-9; CDR3aa: CASSSTSGKQFF
j_gene: TRBJ2-1; v_gene: TRBV11-2; CDR3aa: CASTGGPGEQFF
j_gene: TRBJ1-1; v_gene: TRBV5-1; CDR3aa: CASSEPGGGTEAFF
j_gene: TRBJ2-2; v_gene: TRBV7-2; CDR3aa: CASSLVGTTYTGELFF
j_gene: TRBJ2-7; v_gene: TRBV6-6; CDR3aa: CASSYRDSFDEQYF
j_gene: TRBJ1-2; v_gene: TRBV14; CDR3aa: CTSIQTTGSLYGYTF
j_gene: TRBJ1-2; v_gene: TRBV3-1; CDR3aa: CASSPDPPGGYTF
j_gene: TRBJ2-7; v_gene: TRBV20-1; CDR3aa: CSARDAGTPAYEQYF
j_gene: TRBJ1-5; v_gene: TRBV12-5; CDR3aa: CASGGTGIQPQHF
j_gene: TRBJ2-7; v_gene: TRBV7-2; CDR3aa: CASSLVASGGESSYEQYF
j_gene: TRBJ2-3; v_gene: TRBV20-1; CDR3aa: CSAGFGQGGDTQYF
j_gene: TRBJ2-1; v_gene: TRBV10-3; CDR3aa: CAISWRLAGGPRNEQFF
j_gene: TRBJ1-2; v_gene: TRBV9; CDR3aa: CASSVDPTGSYGYTF
j_gene: TRBJ1-5; v_gene: TRBV7-2; CDR3aa: CASSLTRVQPQHF
j_gene: TRBJ2-5; v_gene: TRBV29-1; CDR3aa: CSVEDRGTQYF
j_gene: TRBJ1-5; v_gene: TRBV28; CDR3aa: CASSLNRGHQPQHF
j_gene: TRBJ2-7; v_gene: TRBV29-1; CDR3aa: CSVAPRGRSDEQYF
j_gene: TRBJ2-7; v_gene: TRBV27; CDR3aa: CASSLSRQATYEQYF
j_gene: TRBJ1-2; v_gene: TRBV12-3/TRBV12-4; CDR3aa: CASSPRDSHGYTF
j_gene: TRBJ2-7; v_gene: TRBV9; CDR3aa: CASSAVGIWDEEQYF
j_gene: TRBJ2-1; v_gene: TRBV4-2; CDR3aa: CASSPGAGGLDNEQFF
j_gene: TRBJ2-5; v_gene: TRBV6-6; CDR3aa: CASSYGPPPKETQYF
j_gene: TRBJ2-3; v_gene: TRBV24-1; CDR3aa: CATSEAEGQGGPDTQYF
j_gene: TRBJ2-1; v_gene: TRBV3-1; CDR3aa: CASSGRLSGGISEQFF
j_gene: TRBJ2-6; v_gene: TRBV4-3; CDR3aa: CASSQSGGQSGANVLTF
j_gene: TRBJ1-1; v_gene: TRBV30; CDR3aa: CAWNRDGNTEAFF
j_gene: TRBJ1-4; v_gene: TRBV20-1; CDR3aa: CSAPAQGGEKLFF
j_gene: TRBJ2-7; v_gene: TRBV6-6; CDR3aa: CASSYSGTQDLYEQYF
j_gene: TRBJ1-2; v_gene: TRBV24-1; CDR3aa: CATSVGQSTSYGYTF
j_gene: TRBJ2-1; v_gene: TRBV20-1; CDR3aa: CSAALGVYNEQFF
j_gene: TRBJ2-7; v_gene: TRBV29-1; CDR3aa: CSVESGPVGGEQYF
j_gene: TRBJ1-6; v_gene: TRBV5-1; CDR3aa: CASSFQGAYNSPLHF
j_gene: TRBJ1-2; v_gene: TRBV24-1; CDR3aa: CATSSQGNWPYGYTF
j_gene: -; v_gene: TRBV12-3/TRBV12-4; CDR3aa: CASSFRAGTSSYEQYF
j_gene: TRBJ2-1; v_gene: TRBV27; CDR3aa: CASSTQSSNEQFF
j_gene: TRBJ2-1; v_gene: TRBV20-1; CDR3aa: CSARDGASGTVPFNEQFF
j_gene: TRBJ2-1; v_gene: TRBV20-1; CDR3aa: CSASFLTSGVPEQFF
j_gene: TRBJ1-5; v_gene: TRBV28; CDR3aa: CASRPETGSNQPQHF
j_gene: TRBJ1-5; v_gene: TRBV28; CDR3aa: CATTRRAQPQHF
j_gene: TRBJ1-5; v_gene: TRBV28; CDR3aa: CASSPAGQGKSNQPQHF
j_gene: TRBJ1-2; v_gene: TRBV7-2; CDR3aa: CASSLDLGGYTF
j_gene: TRBJ2-5; v_gene: TRBV10-3; CDR3aa: CAISPRGTLGETQYF
j_gene: TRBJ2-1; v_gene: TRBV5-1; CDR3aa: CASSLFVGDNEQFF
j_gene: TRBJ2-7; v_gene: TRBV4-1; CDR3aa: CASSQVGASYEQYF
j_gene: TRBJ2-4; v_gene: TRBV6-5; CDR3aa: CASSYWLETVYKNIQYF
j_gene: TRBJ2-1; v_gene: TRBV28; CDR3aa: CASSLLGARGGVYEQFF
j_gene: TRBJ2-7; v_gene: TRBV4-1; CDR3aa: CASQDPGGVPYEQYF
j_gene: TRBJ2-7; v_gene: TRBV19; CDR3aa: CASGAGDGTYEQYF